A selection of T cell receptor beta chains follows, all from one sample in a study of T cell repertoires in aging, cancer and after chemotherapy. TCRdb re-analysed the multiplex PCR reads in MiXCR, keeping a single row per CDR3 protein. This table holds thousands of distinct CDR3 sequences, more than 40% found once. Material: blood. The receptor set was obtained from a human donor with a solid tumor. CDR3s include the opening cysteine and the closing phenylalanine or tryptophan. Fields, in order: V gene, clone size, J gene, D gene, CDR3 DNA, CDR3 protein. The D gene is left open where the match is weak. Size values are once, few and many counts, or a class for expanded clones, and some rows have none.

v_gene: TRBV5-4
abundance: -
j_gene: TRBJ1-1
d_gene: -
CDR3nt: TGTGCCAGCAGCTTTTTGGGGTTCGACACTGAAGCTTTCTTT
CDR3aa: CASSFLGFDTEAFF

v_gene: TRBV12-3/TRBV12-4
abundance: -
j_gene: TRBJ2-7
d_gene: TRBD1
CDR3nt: TGTGCCAGCAGTTTTGGACAGGGGGTAAACTACGAGCAGTACTTC
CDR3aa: CASSFGQGVNYEQYF

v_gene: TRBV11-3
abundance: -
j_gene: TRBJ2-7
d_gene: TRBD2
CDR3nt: TGTGCCAGCAGCTTGGGAGCGGGGGCCTATCTCTCCTACGAGCAGTACTTC
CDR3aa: CASSLGAGAYLSYEQYF

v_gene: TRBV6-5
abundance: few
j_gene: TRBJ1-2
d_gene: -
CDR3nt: TGTGCCAGCAGTTACGAACCCCAGGGTAACTATGGCTACACCTTC
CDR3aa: CASSYEPQGNYGYTF

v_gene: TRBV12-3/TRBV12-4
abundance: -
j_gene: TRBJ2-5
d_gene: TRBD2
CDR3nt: TGTGCCAGCCGGGGGGGAGAGACCCAGTACTTC
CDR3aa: CASRGGETQYF

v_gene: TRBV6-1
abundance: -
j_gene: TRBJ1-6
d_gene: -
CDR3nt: TGTGCCGGCAGCCCCAACGGGAAGTCACCCCTCCACTTT
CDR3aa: CAGSPNGKSPLHF

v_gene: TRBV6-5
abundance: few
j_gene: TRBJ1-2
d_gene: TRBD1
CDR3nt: TGTGCCAGCAGTTACGATTTCACTACAGGGGGCGGTTCGGGCTACACCTTC
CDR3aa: CASSYDFTTGGGSGYTF

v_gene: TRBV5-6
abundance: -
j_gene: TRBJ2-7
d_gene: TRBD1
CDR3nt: TGTGCCAGCAGCCCCCGGGACAGAAGGCACGAGCAGTACTTC
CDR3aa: CASSPRDRRHEQYF

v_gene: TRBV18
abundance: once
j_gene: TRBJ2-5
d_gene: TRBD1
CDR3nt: TGTGCCAGCCCACCACGGACAGGGGAGGGAGAGACCCAGTACTTC
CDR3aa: CASPPRTGEGETQYF

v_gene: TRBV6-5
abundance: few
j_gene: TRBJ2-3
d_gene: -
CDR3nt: TGTGCCAGCACCTCCGTAGCCACAGATACGCAGTATTTT
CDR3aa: CASTSVATDTQYF

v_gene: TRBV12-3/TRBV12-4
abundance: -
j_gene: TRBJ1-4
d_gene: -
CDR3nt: TGTGCCAGCAGCCGAGAGGGCAGTGCAACTAATGAAAAACTGTTTTTT
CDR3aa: CASSREGSATNEKLFF

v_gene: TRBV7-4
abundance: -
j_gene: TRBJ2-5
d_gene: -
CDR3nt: TGTGCCAGCAGCTCCCCTTTCGGCGCGGGGATCCAAGAGACCCAGTACTTC
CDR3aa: CASSSPFGAGIQETQYF

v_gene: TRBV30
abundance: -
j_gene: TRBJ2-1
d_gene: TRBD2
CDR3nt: TGTGCCTGGGATCCGGGACTAGCGGTTAATGAGCAGTTCTTC
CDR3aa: CAWDPGLAVNEQFF

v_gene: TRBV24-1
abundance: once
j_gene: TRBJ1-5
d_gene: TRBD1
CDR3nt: TGTGCCACCAGTGATTCTGGACAGGGCAATCAGCCCCAGCATTTT
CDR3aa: CATSDSGQGNQPQHF

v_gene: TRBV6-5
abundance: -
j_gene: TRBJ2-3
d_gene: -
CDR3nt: TGTGCCAGCAGTTACAGGGAAGGGATGGATACGCAGTATTTT
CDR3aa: CASSYREGMDTQYF

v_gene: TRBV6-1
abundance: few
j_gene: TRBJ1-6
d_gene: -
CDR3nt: TGTGCCAGCAGTGATTACGGAGCTGCTGGTTCACCCCTCCACTTT
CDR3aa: CASSDYGAAGSPLHF

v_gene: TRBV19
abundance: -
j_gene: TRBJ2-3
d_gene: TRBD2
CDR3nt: TGTGCCAGTAGTATGCGACTAGCGGGAGAATCTGATACGCAGTATTTT
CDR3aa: CASSMRLAGESDTQYF

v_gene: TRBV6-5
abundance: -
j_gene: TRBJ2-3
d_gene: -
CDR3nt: TGTGCCAGCAGCCCGCGGCCAGGGGCGAGCACAGATACGCAGTATTTT
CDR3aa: CASSPRPGASTDTQYF

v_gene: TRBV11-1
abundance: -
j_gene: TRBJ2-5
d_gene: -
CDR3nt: TGTGCCAGCAGCCCAGAGTACCAAGAGACCCAGTACTTC
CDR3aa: CASSPEYQETQYF

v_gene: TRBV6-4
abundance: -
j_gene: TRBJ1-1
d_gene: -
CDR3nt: TGTGCCAGCAGTGTTTTTCGGAACACTGAAGCTTTCTTT
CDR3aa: CASSVFRNTEAFF

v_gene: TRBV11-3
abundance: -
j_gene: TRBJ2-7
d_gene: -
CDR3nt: TGTGCCAGCAGCTTAAGGCTGGGCGGGGCAGGGAGCTCTATAGCGTACGAGCAGTACTTC
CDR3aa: CASSLRLGGAGSSIAYEQYF

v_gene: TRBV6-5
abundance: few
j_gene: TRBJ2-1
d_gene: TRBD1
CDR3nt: TGTGCCAGCAGTTCGCAGGGGGCCTCCTACAATGAGCAGTTCTTC
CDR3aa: CASSSQGASYNEQFF

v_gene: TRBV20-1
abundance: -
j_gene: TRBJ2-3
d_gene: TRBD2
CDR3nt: TGCAGTGCCCGGACTAGCGGGAGTGTCGCAGATACGCAGTATTTT
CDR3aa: CSARTSGSVADTQYF

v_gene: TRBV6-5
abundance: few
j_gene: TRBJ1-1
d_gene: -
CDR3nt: TGTGCCAGCAGGGGGACCTACACTGAAGCTTTCTTT
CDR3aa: CASRGTYTEAFF

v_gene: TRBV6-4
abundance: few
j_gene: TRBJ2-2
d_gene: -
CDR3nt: TGTGCCAGCAGTGACTCTAGCACCGGGGAGCTGTTTTTT
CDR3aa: CASSDSSTGELFF

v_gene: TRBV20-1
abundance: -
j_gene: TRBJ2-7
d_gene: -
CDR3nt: TGCAGTGCTAGAGATATGCGGGCCCAGCTTTCCTACGAGCAGTACTTC
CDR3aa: CSARDMRAQLSYEQYF

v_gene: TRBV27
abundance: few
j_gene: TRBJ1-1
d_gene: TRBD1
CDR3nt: TGTGCCAGCAGTTGGACAGGGACTGAAGCTTTCTTT
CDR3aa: CASSWTGTEAFF

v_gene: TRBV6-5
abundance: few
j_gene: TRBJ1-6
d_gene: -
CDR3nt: TGTGCCAGCAGGGCAGGAGGAGATAATTCACCCCTCCACTTT
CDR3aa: CASRAGGDNSPLHF

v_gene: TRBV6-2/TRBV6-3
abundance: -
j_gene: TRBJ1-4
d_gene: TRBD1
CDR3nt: TGTGCCAGCACCTCCTCACAGGGGGATGAAAAACTGTTTTTT
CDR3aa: CASTSSQGDEKLFF

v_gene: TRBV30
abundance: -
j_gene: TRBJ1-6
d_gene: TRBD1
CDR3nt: TGTGCCTGGAGGGACGACAGGGCTTGGTCACCCCTCCACTTT
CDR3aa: CAWRDDRAWSPLHF

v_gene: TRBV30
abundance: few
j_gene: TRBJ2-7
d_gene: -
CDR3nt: TGTGCCTGGGGACAGAGCTACGAGCAGTACTTC
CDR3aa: CAWGQSYEQYF

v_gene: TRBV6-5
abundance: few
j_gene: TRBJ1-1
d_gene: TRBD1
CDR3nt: TGTGCCAGCAGCGGGACAGCACCGAACACTGAAGCTTTCTTT
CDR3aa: CASSGTAPNTEAFF

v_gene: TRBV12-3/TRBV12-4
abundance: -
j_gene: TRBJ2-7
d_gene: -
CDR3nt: TGTGCCAGCAGCCCAAACAACTACGAGCAGTACTTC
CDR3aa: CASSPNNYEQYF

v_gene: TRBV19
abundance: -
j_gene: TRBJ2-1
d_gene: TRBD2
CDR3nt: TGTGCCACCTCGGGACTAGCGGAGGTCAATGAGCAGTTCTTC
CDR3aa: CATSGLAEVNEQFF

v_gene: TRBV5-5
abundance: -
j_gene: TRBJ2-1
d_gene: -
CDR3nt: TGTGCCAGCAGCCCCCTGACAGTTATAGGGGGTGAGCAGTTCTTC
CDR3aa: CASSPLTVIGGEQFF

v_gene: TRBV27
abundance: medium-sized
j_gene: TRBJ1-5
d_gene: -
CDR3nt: TGTGCCAGCATGGACCTAGCCGGAATTAGCAATCAGCCCCAGCATTTT
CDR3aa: CASMDLAGISNQPQHF

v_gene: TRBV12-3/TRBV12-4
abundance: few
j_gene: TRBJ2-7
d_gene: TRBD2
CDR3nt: TGTGCCAGCAGTATTCAGGGACTAGCAGTCCACGAGCAGTACTTC
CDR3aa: CASSIQGLAVHEQYF

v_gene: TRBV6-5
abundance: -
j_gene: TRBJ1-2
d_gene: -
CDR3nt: TGTGCCAGCAGTCCCGGACACCCTAACTATGGCTACACCTTC
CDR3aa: CASSPGHPNYGYTF

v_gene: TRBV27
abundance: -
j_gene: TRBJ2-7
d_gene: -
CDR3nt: TGTGCCAGCATCGGAGGAGGGGGCGAAGAGCAGTACTTC
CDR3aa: CASIGGGGEEQYF

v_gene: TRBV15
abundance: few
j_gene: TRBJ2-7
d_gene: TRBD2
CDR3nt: TGTGCCACCAGCAGTTACAGTAGCGGGAGTGGCTACGAGCAGTACTTC
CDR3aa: CATSSYSSGSGYEQYF

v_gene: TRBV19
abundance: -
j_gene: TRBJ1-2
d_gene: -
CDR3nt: TGTGCCAGTAGTATACCCTTTGTGGGCGGCTACACCTTC
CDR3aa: CASSIPFVGGYTF

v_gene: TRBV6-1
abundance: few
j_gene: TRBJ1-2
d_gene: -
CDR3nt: TGTGCCAGCAGTTTCGACAGCTATGGCTACACCTTC
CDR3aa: CASSFDSYGYTF

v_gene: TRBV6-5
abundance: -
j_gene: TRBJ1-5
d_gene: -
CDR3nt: TGTGCCAGCAGTTACTCGCAGGGGAGCCAGCCCCAGCATTTT
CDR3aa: CASSYSQGSQPQHF

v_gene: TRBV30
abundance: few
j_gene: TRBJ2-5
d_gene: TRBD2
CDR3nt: TGTGCCTGGAGGGCAGCGGGAAGGTTGGAGACCCAGTACTTC
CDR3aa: CAWRAAGRLETQYF

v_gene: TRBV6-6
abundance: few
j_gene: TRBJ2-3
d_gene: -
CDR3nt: TGTGCCAGCGGAGAGCGGGCAGGGGCGGTAGATACGCAGTATTTT
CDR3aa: CASGERAGAVDTQYF

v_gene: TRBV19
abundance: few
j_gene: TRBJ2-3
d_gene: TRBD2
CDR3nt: TGTGCCAGTAGTATAGCAATAGCGGGAGGGCCCAGCACAGATACGCAGTATTTT
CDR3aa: CASSIAIAGGPSTDTQYF

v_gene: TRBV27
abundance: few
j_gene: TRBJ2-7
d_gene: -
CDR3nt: TGTGCCAGCAGTCTCAGTGTAGGGTTGACCCACGAGCAGTACTTC
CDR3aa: CASSLSVGLTHEQYF

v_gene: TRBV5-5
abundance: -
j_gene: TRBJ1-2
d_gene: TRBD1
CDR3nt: TGTGCCAGCAGCCTAGTGGGGACAGGGCGTCCCTATGGCTACACCTTC
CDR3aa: CASSLVGTGRPYGYTF

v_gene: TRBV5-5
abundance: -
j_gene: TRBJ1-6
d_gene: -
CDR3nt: TGTGCCAGCAGCCAAGACGAGGGGTTACCCCTCCACTTT
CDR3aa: CASSQDEGLPLHF

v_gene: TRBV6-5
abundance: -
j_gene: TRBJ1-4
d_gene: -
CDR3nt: TGTGCCAGCAGTTGGGGAAGGGCCGTGGCTGAAAAACTGTTTTTT
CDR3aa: CASSWGRAVAEKLFF

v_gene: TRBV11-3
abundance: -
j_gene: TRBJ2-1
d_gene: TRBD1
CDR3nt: TGTGCCAGCAGCTTGTCGGCAGGGGGCCTAGACAATGAGCAGTTCTTC
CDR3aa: CASSLSAGGLDNEQFF

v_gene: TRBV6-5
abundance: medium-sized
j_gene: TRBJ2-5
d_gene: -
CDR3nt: TGTGCCAGCAGATCCGCCAATGGTTCTTACCAAGAGACCCAGTACTTC
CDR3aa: CASRSANGSYQETQYF

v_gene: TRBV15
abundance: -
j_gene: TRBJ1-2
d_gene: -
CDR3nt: TGTGCCACCAGCAGAGTAAAGGGAGTTGTTGGCTACACCTTC
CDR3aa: CATSRVKGVVGYTF